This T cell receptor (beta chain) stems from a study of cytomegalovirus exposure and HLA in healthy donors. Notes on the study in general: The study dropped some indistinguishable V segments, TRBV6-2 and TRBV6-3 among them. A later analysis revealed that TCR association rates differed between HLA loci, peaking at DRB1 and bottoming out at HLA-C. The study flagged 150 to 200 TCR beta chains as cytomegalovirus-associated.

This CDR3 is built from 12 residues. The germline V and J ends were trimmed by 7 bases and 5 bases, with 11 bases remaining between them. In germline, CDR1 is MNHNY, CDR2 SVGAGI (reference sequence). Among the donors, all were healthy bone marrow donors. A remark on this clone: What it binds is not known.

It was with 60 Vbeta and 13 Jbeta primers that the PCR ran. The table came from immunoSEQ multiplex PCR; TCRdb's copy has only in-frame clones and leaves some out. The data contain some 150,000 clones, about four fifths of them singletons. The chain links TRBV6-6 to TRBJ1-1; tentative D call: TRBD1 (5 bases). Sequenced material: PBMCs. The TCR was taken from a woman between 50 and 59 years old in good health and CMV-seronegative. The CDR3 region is CASTRGGTEAFF. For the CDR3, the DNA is TGTGCCAGCACCCGGGGGGGGACTGAAGCTTTCTTT.